These T cell receptor beta chains were read from a single sample in a study of blood T cells in healthy people across ages. TCRdb re-called the 5' RACE reads with MiXCR, one entry per CDR3 protein. The table shows about 680,000 distinct CDR3 sequences, with 45% to 50% occurring only once. The sequenced material came from blood. All receptors derive from a woman in her sixties in good health. Both conserved end residues are part of each CDR3. D genes are given only for firm matches. Clone size is given for some rows only: seen once, a few or many times, or a class if the clone is expanded.

j_gene: TRBJ2-7
d_gene: TRBD2
abundance: -
v_gene: TRBV29-1
CDR3nt: TGCAGCGTTGAGGCGGTAGCGGGAGTCTCCTACAATGAGCAGTACTTC
CDR3aa: CSVEAVAGVSYNEQYF

j_gene: TRBJ2-6
d_gene: -
abundance: -
v_gene: TRBV18
CDR3nt: TGTGCCAGCTCACCACGGAAGGATGGGGCCAACGTCCTGACTTTC
CDR3aa: CASSPRKDGANVLTF

j_gene: TRBJ2-7
d_gene: TRBD1
abundance: few
v_gene: TRBV28
CDR3nt: TGTGCCAGCAGTTCCCAGGGACAGGGGGAATGGAGATACGAGCAGTACTTC
CDR3aa: CASSSQGQGEWRYEQYF

j_gene: TRBJ2-3
d_gene: TRBD2
abundance: -
v_gene: TRBV11-3
CDR3nt: TGTGCCAGCAGCGCTACTAGCGGCCTCGATACGCAGTATTTT
CDR3aa: CASSATSGLDTQYF

j_gene: TRBJ1-1
d_gene: -
abundance: -
v_gene: TRBV20-1
CDR3nt: TGCAGTGCTTCGGACCCGGGAGGGAACACTGAAGCTTTCTTT
CDR3aa: CSASDPGGNTEAFF

j_gene: TRBJ2-3
d_gene: TRBD2
abundance: -
v_gene: TRBV20-1
CDR3nt: TGCAGTGCAAAGCTAGCGGGAGAGTCAGATACGCAGTATTTT
CDR3aa: CSAKLAGESDTQYF

j_gene: TRBJ2-7
d_gene: -
abundance: -
v_gene: TRBV11-2
CDR3nt: TGTGCCAGCAGCTTCCAGGCGGTAGAGCAGTACTTC
CDR3aa: CASSFQAVEQYF

j_gene: TRBJ2-5
d_gene: -
abundance: -
v_gene: TRBV28
CDR3nt: TGTGCCAGCACGACAGGATTGGCCTACAATGAGCAGTACTTC
CDR3aa: CASTTGLAYNEQYF

j_gene: TRBJ2-3
d_gene: TRBD2
abundance: -
v_gene: TRBV5-1
CDR3nt: TGCGCCAGCAGCCCACCCGGGACTAGCGGAGCAGATACGCAGTATTTT
CDR3aa: CASSPPGTSGADTQYF

j_gene: TRBJ2-7
d_gene: -
abundance: -
v_gene: TRBV7-2
CDR3nt: TGTGCCAGCAGCTTAATGCAGAGGTCCGAGCAGTACTTC
CDR3aa: CASSLMQRSEQYF

j_gene: TRBJ2-7
d_gene: -
abundance: -
v_gene: TRBV7-2
CDR3nt: TGTGCCAGCAGCTTGGTGCCTGGTCCCAGGAGCTCCTACGAGCAGTACTTC
CDR3aa: CASSLVPGPRSSYEQYF

j_gene: TRBJ2-3
d_gene: -
abundance: few
v_gene: TRBV29-1
CDR3nt: TGCAGCGTTGTGGGGGGAGCCCCAGATACGCAGTATTTT
CDR3aa: CSVVGGAPDTQYF

j_gene: TRBJ1-5
d_gene: TRBD1
abundance: -
v_gene: TRBV28
CDR3nt: TGTGCCAGCGTGCCCGGGACAGGGGGGAGTTATCAGCCCCAGCATTTT
CDR3aa: CASVPGTGGSYQPQHF

j_gene: TRBJ1-6
d_gene: -
abundance: -
v_gene: TRBV28
CDR3nt: TGTGCCAGCAGCGCGGCGGGTTATAATTCACCCCTCCACTTT
CDR3aa: CASSAAGYNSPLHF

j_gene: TRBJ1-2
d_gene: TRBD1
abundance: -
v_gene: TRBV7-2
CDR3nt: TGTGCCAGCAGCCTTCGGACAGGGAATCGGTTTTATGGCTACACCTTC
CDR3aa: CASSLRTGNRFYGYTF

j_gene: TRBJ2-5
d_gene: -
abundance: few
v_gene: TRBV5-1
CDR3nt: TGCGCCAGCGGACCCACGGGGACCCCACAGGAGACCCAGTACTTC
CDR3aa: CASGPTGTPQETQYF

j_gene: TRBJ1-5
d_gene: TRBD1
abundance: -
v_gene: TRBV2
CDR3nt: TGTGCCAGCAGTCGGACAGGACGGAGCAATCAGCCCCAGCATTTT
CDR3aa: CASSRTGRSNQPQHF

j_gene: TRBJ2-7
d_gene: TRBD2
abundance: -
v_gene: TRBV3-1
CDR3nt: TGTGCCAGCAGCCCTCTAGCGGGACGGAACGAGCAGTACTTC
CDR3aa: CASSPLAGRNEQYF

j_gene: TRBJ1-2
d_gene: -
abundance: -
v_gene: TRBV29-1
CDR3nt: TGCAGCGTGCCGGCAGGGGTCGGGGATGGCTACACCTTC
CDR3aa: CSVPAGVGDGYTF

j_gene: TRBJ2-3
d_gene: -
abundance: -
v_gene: TRBV7-9
CDR3nt: TGTGCCAGCAGCTTAAACCGGGGTAGCATCGCAGATACGCAGTATTTT
CDR3aa: CASSLNRGSIADTQYF

j_gene: TRBJ1-5
d_gene: -
abundance: -
v_gene: TRBV6-2/TRBV6-3
CDR3nt: TGTGCCAGCAGTTTAGGACAGAAACGGCAGCCCCAGCATTTT
CDR3aa: CASSLGQKRQPQHF

j_gene: TRBJ1-1
d_gene: -
abundance: -
v_gene: TRBV20-1
CDR3nt: TGCAGTGCTTTACACCTAGAAGCTTTCTTT
CDR3aa: CSALHLEAFF